This TCR beta chain was found in a study of control samples from healthy donors and cancer patients (TCRdb year 2020). The germline V gene sets CDR1 to SGHTA and CDR2 to FQGNSA. The junction carries 6 bases between V and J, which are trimmed by 3 bases and 2 bases respectively. The CDR3 has 13 amino acids, counting the end cysteine and phenylalanine. The read is trimmed to its CDR3 DNA, 39 bases read in frame from base 1. This clone appeared once. The clone's antigen remains unknown. There are no base qualities to consult, and no much larger clone falls within one base. Other nucleotide sequences from this sample produce the same CDR3. The library relied on the immunoSEQ multiplex PCR assay. TCRdb took this table from immuneACCESS and kept in-frame rearrangements with V and J called. Such tables lack part of the clones; where checked against another copy, unresolved V genes explain under half of the gap, and the rest is unexplained. This sample comprises 150,000 to 200,000 clones, 85% to 95% of them detected only once. 1.3% to 1.5% of the sample is held by the ten biggest clonotypes.

Sequencing was performed on blood. The source of this sequence is a woman under 30 in good health. This chain joins TRBV7-2 to TRBJ2-3, with the D gene call left open. The CDR3 here reads CASSFGPTDTQYF. The nucleotide sequence reads TGTGCCAGCAGCTTCGGACCCACAGATACGCAGTATTTT.